A selection of T cell receptor beta chains follows, all from one sample in a study of CD8+ T cells in alopecia areata. Repertoires were generated with immunoSEQ multiplex PCR, while TCRdb's copy carries only in-frame clones and drops some. The table has fewer than 150,000 clones, 80% to 90% seen once. Sequenced material: CD8+ T cells sorted from blood, taken at week 4, from a patient treated with tofacitinib. Source of these receptors: a human donor with alopecia areata. Both conserved end residues are part of each CDR3. The order of the fields is V gene, clone size, D gene, J gene, CDR3 protein, CDR3 DNA. D genes are given only for firm matches. Rows give clone size only sometimes, using once, few, many, or a class for an expanded clone.

V gene: TRBV7-8; clone size: few; D gene: -; J gene: TRBJ2-5; CDR3 protein: CASSLGGPQETQYF; CDR3 DNA: TGTGCCAGCAGCTTAGGTGGGCCCCAAGAGACCCAGTACTTC
V gene: TRBV30; clone size: -; D gene: -; J gene: TRBJ2-4; CDR3 protein: CAWGPGNIQYF; CDR3 DNA: TGTGCCTGGGGTCCCGGGAACATTCAGTACTTC
V gene: TRBV30; clone size: few; D gene: TRBD1; J gene: TRBJ2-1; CDR3 protein: CAWGRTGGYNEQFF; CDR3 DNA: TGTGCCTGGGGTCGGACAGGGGGATACAATGAGCAGTTCTTC
V gene: TRBV5-1; clone size: few; D gene: -; J gene: TRBJ2-7; CDR3 protein: CASSLRGGSGHEQYF; CDR3 DNA: TGCGCCAGCAGCTTGAGGGGGGGATCCGGCCACGAGCAGTACTTC
V gene: TRBV6-5; clone size: -; D gene: -; J gene: TRBJ2-5; CDR3 protein: CASSYSSGPSQAQYF; CDR3 DNA: TGTGCCAGCAGTTACTCTAGTGGACCGAGCCAGGCCCAGTACTTC
V gene: TRBV27; clone size: -; D gene: -; J gene: TRBJ2-3; CDR3 protein: CASSTRQVRVSTDTQYF; CDR3 DNA: TGTGCCAGCAGTACTCGACAGGTTCGGGTTAGCACAGATACGCAGTATTTT
V gene: TRBV7-2; clone size: -; D gene: -; J gene: TRBJ2-7; CDR3 protein: CASSPTPRDIYEQYF; CDR3 DNA: TGTGCCAGCAGCCCAACCCCCCGGGACATCTACGAGCAGTACTTC
V gene: TRBV7-9; clone size: -; D gene: -; J gene: TRBJ2-7; CDR3 protein: CASSWGSDEQYF; CDR3 DNA: TGTGCCAGCAGCTGGGGTAGCGACGAGCAGTACTTC
V gene: TRBV5-6; clone size: -; D gene: TRBD1; J gene: TRBJ1-3; CDR3 protein: CASSPGQAPGNTIYF; CDR3 DNA: TGTGCCAGCAGCCCGGGACAGGCCCCTGGAAACACCATATATTTT
V gene: TRBV2; clone size: -; D gene: -; J gene: TRBJ2-3; CDR3 protein: CASSGALRTDTQYF; CDR3 DNA: TGTGCCAGCAGTGGGGCCCTGAGGACAGATACGCAGTATTTT
V gene: TRBV29-1; clone size: once; D gene: TRBD1; J gene: TRBJ1-1; CDR3 protein: CSVSFDRGDTEAFF; CDR3 DNA: TGCAGCGTCTCCTTCGACAGGGGGGACACTGAAGCTTTCTTT
V gene: TRBV7-9; clone size: -; D gene: -; J gene: TRBJ2-7; CDR3 protein: CASSFDRDEQYF; CDR3 DNA: TGTGCCAGCAGCTTCGACCGTGACGAGCAGTACTTC
V gene: TRBV6-6; clone size: -; D gene: -; J gene: TRBJ2-5; CDR3 protein: CASNLQGQETQYF; CDR3 DNA: TGTGCCAGCAACCTACAGGGCCAAGAGACCCAGTACTTC
V gene: TRBV6-5; clone size: -; D gene: -; J gene: TRBJ1-4; CDR3 protein: CASSYYFNEKLFF; CDR3 DNA: TGTGCCAGCAGTTATTACTTCAATGAAAAACTGTTTTTT
V gene: TRBV29-1; clone size: -; D gene: -; J gene: TRBJ2-2; CDR3 protein: CSVTGYTGELFF; CDR3 DNA: TGCAGCGTAACAGGGTACACCGGGGAGCTGTTTTTT
V gene: TRBV18; clone size: -; D gene: -; J gene: TRBJ1-2; CDR3 protein: CASSPRSDSPNYGYTF; CDR3 DNA: TGTGCCAGCTCACCACGCTCGGACAGCCCTAACTATGGCTACACCTTC
V gene: TRBV4-1; clone size: -; D gene: -; J gene: TRBJ2-7; CDR3 protein: CASSPTGRNEQYF; CDR3 DNA: TGCGCCAGCAGCCCGACAGGGAGGAACGAGCAGTACTTC
V gene: TRBV7-9; clone size: -; D gene: -; J gene: TRBJ2-7; CDR3 protein: CASSPRLDNEQYF; CDR3 DNA: TGTGCCAGCAGCCCAAGGTTGGACAACGAGCAGTACTTC
V gene: TRBV14; clone size: -; D gene: -; J gene: TRBJ2-3; CDR3 protein: CASSQDRAASTDTQYF; CDR3 DNA: TGTGCCAGCAGCCAAGATAGGGCAGCGAGCACAGATACGCAGTATTTT
V gene: TRBV5-4; clone size: -; D gene: -; J gene: TRBJ2-7; CDR3 protein: CASSLEAGLSYEQYF; CDR3 DNA: TGTGCCAGCAGCTTGGAGGCAGGGCTCTCCTACGAGCAGTACTTC
V gene: TRBV11-2; clone size: -; D gene: TRBD2; J gene: TRBJ2-1; CDR3 protein: CASSLISGQRGPYNEQFF; CDR3 DNA: TGTGCCAGCAGCTTAATCTCGGGCCAGCGGGGGCCTTACAATGAGCAGTTCTTC
V gene: TRBV5-1; clone size: -; D gene: TRBD2; J gene: TRBJ2-7; CDR3 protein: CASSLGLASYEQYF; CDR3 DNA: TGCGCCAGCAGCCTTGGACTAGCGAGTTACGAGCAGTACTTC
V gene: TRBV30; clone size: few; D gene: TRBD1; J gene: TRBJ1-2; CDR3 protein: CAWSLGQGANYGYTF; CDR3 DNA: TGTGCCTGGAGTCTTGGACAGGGGGCGAACTATGGCTACACCTTC
V gene: TRBV7-9; clone size: -; D gene: TRBD1; J gene: TRBJ1-2; CDR3 protein: CASSPDRAEGYGYTF; CDR3 DNA: TGTGCCAGCAGCCCAGACAGGGCAGAGGGCTATGGCTACACCTTC
V gene: TRBV7-7; clone size: -; D gene: TRBD2; J gene: TRBJ2-2; CDR3 protein: CASSSGLAGANTGELFF; CDR3 DNA: TGTGCTAGCAGCTCGGGACTAGCGGGGGCCAACACCGGGGAGCTGTTTTTT
V gene: TRBV7-2; clone size: -; D gene: TRBD2; J gene: TRBJ2-3; CDR3 protein: CASSLAGGGADTQYF; CDR3 DNA: TGTGCCAGCAGCTTAGCGGGGGGAGGGGCAGATACGCAGTATTTT
V gene: TRBV7-2; clone size: -; D gene: -; J gene: TRBJ2-1; CDR3 protein: CASSLTGNEQFF; CDR3 DNA: TGTGCCAGCAGCTTAACGGGCAATGAGCAGTTCTTC
V gene: TRBV11-2; clone size: -; D gene: -; J gene: TRBJ2-7; CDR3 protein: CASSFGSSSYEQYF; CDR3 DNA: TGTGCCAGCAGCTTTGGGTCTAGCTCCTACGAGCAGTACTTC
V gene: TRBV19; clone size: few; D gene: TRBD1; J gene: TRBJ2-7; CDR3 protein: CASSIGSTGDYEQYF; CDR3 DNA: TGTGCCAGTAGTATAGGATCGACAGGGGACTACGAGCAGTACTTC
V gene: TRBV5-1; clone size: -; D gene: TRBD1; J gene: TRBJ1-2; CDR3 protein: CASSPRQGGGYTF; CDR3 DNA: TGCGCCAGCAGCCCCCGACAGGGGGGTGGCTACACCTTC
V gene: TRBV29-1; clone size: -; D gene: TRBD1; J gene: TRBJ1-2; CDR3 protein: CSVPDRGYGYTF; CDR3 DNA: TGCAGCGTTCCGGACAGGGGCTATGGCTACACCTTC
V gene: TRBV10-1; clone size: -; D gene: -; J gene: TRBJ2-2; CDR3 protein: CASRQGIDAGELFF; CDR3 DNA: TGCGCCAGCAGACAGGGAATTGATGCCGGGGAGCTGTTTTTT
V gene: TRBV7-9; clone size: -; D gene: -; J gene: TRBJ2-1; CDR3 protein: CASSLDPYNEQFF; CDR3 DNA: TGTGCCAGCAGCTTAGACCCCTACAATGAGCAGTTCTTC
V gene: TRBV5-1; clone size: once; D gene: TRBD1; J gene: TRBJ1-1; CDR3 protein: CASSLYPTDRANTEAFF; CDR3 DNA: TGCGCCAGCAGCTTGTACCCCACAGACAGGGCAAACACTGAAGCTTTCTTT
V gene: TRBV19; clone size: -; D gene: TRBD1; J gene: TRBJ2-2; CDR3 protein: CASSMGQLTGELFF; CDR3 DNA: TGTGCCAGTAGTATGGGACAGCTCACCGGGGAGCTGTTTTTT
V gene: TRBV13; clone size: -; D gene: TRBD2; J gene: TRBJ2-6; CDR3 protein: CASSFGGGMTGANVLTF; CDR3 DNA: TGTGCCAGCAGCTTTGGCGGGGGGATGACTGGGGCCAACGTCCTGACTTTC
V gene: TRBV7-9; clone size: -; D gene: -; J gene: TRBJ2-7; CDR3 protein: CASSLDVYEQYF; CDR3 DNA: TGTGCCAGCAGCTTAGACGTCTACGAGCAGTACTTC